This is a list of T cell receptor beta chains from one sample in a study of T-cell memory formation after mild COVID-19. TCRdb passed the 5' RACE reads through MiXCR, listing each CDR3 protein once. Among around 150,000 distinct CDR3 sequences listed, roughly 28% were seen once. The sample consisted of PBMCs or a T cell subset sorted from them (not recorded which). These receptor sequences come from an adult woman who had mild COVID-19 (a few samples of this study predate the infection). Cell type and time point are not known. Both conserved end residues are part of each CDR3. For some rows the clone size is stated as once, few or many, or as a class when expanded; others skip it.

v_call clone_size cdr3_aa
TRBV10-3 - CAIRGQGSSYEQYF
TRBV4-1 - CASSQVQNTGELFF
TRBV5-8 - CATGSGYEQYF
TRBV12-3/TRBV12-4 few CASSLRIGETQYF
TRBV5-1 - CASSGGEVREKLFF
TRBV6-6 few CSNKKCGQGGNTIYF
TRBV9 few CASSVDGTPGDTEAFF
TRBV2 - CASRDQTGREKLFF
TRBV6-6 - CASRGTGSSTDTQYF
TRBV5-5 few CASSLEQSQETQYF
TRBV7-3 - CASSLGQGADNEQFF
TRBV6-2/TRBV6-3 - CASRPGHPTYSGANVLTF
TRBV12-3/TRBV12-4 - CASLDRGLSETQYF
TRBV6-5 - CASSYVQGNYGYTF
TRBV14 - CASSQDWLAGLYEQYF
TRBV11-3 few CASSSPPGLALYNEQFF
TRBV3-1 few CASSQDPASGGTQYF
TRBV12-3/TRBV12-4 - CASRIPGGNTEAFF
TRBV18 - CASSPTSGGFTDTQYF
TRBV12-3/TRBV12-4 - CASSINIDTQYF
TRBV11-3 - CASSLEWGEQFF
TRBV6-5 few CASSRTVAAAGELFF
TRBV6-2/TRBV6-3 few CASSSRTGGTEAFF